A single sample is the source of the 11 T cell receptor beta chains below, sequenced in a study of identical twins. TCRdb ran MiXCR on the 5' RACE reads and lists one entry per CDR3 protein. There are hundreds of thousands of distinct CDR3 sequences in the sample; over 5% occur only once, and roughly 1.8% lies in the top ten. The sample taken for sequencing was naive T cells sorted from blood. These receptor sequences come from a man between 18 and 29 years old in good health.

The sample holds many counts of this clonotype. This chain connects TRBV6-1 to TRBJ2-1, with 12 positions matching TRBD2. The CDR3 length is 13 residues. V gave up 7 bases and J gave up 10 bases; unmatched junction bases: 5. CDR1 is MNHNS and CDR2 is SASEGT in the germline V gene. For the CDR3, the DNA is TGTGCCAGCAAACCCGGACTAGCGGGAGAGCAGTTCTTC. As protein: CASKPGLAGEQFF.

J is TRBJ1-1 and V is TRBV7-9, with D perhaps matching TRBD1 (5 bases). CDR1 and CDR2 from the germline V gene are SEHNR and FQNEAQ (reference sequence). Trimming removed 2 bases at V and 3 bases at J, with 10 bases between. The length of the CDR3 is 14 residues. Here the CDR3 reads CASSLTSGDTEAFF. CDR3 DNA: TGTGCCAGCAGCTTAACTTCGGGGGACACTGAAGCTTTCTTT.

This clonotype was counted between two and nine times. The chain is built from TRBV5-6 and TRBJ2-7; a possible D gene is TRBD2 (5 bases). CDR3 length: 13 amino acids. Trimming removed 4 bases from V and 2 bases from J, with 10 bases in between. Germline CDR1 SGHDT, CDR2 YYEEEE. CDR3 DNA sequence: TGTGCCAGCAGCCCCGGGAACGCCTACGAGCAGTACGTC. It encodes CASSPGNAYEQYV.

This clonotype turned up a few times. The CDR3 loop is CASSFLSGRAGESSYEQYF. For the CDR3, the DNA is TGTGCCAGCAGCTTTCTCTCCGGGAGGGCCGGTGAAAGCTCCTACGAGCAGTACTTC. The chain has TRBV11-1 and TRBJ2-7; TRBD2 matches at 8 bases. Germline CDR1 reads SGHAT; CDR2 reads FQDESV (reference sequence). V dropped 3 bases and J dropped 0; count of bases not matched to a gene: 16. The CDR3 extends over 19 amino acids.

The rearrangement links TRBV5-1 to TRBJ2-2, with D possibly being TRBD1 or TRBD2 (5 bases each). Trimming removed 7 bases from V and 0 bases from J, with 19 bases in between. CDR3 length: 17 residues. Germline-derived CDR1 and CDR2 are SGHRS and YFSETQ. CDR3 loop: CASGAGTLNANTGELFF. CDR3 DNA: TGCGCCAGCGGGGCCGGGACCCTCAACGCGAACACCGGGGAGCTGTTTTTT.

This clonotype was counted many times. This chain uses TRBV12-3 or TRBV12-4 with TRBJ1-5; D is uncertain. CDR3 length: 15 residues. V dropped 6 bases and J dropped 7 bases, with 19 bases sitting between them. The CDR3 sequence: CASSRRRSLEQPQHF. The CDR3 DNA reads as TGTGCCAGCAGCAGGCGCCGCTCGCTGGAGCAGCCCCAGCATTTT.

This clonotype was observed at least ten times. The chain employs TRBV7-9 and TRBJ2-1, with 8 bases aligning to TRBD1. Germline assignment: CDR1 SEHNR and CDR2 FQNEAQ (reference sequence). This CDR3 spans 15 amino acids. The junction had 8 bases not matched to a gene; V was cut back by 5 bases and J by 5 bases. CDR3 in amino acids: CASSPGTGINNEQFF. The CDR3 nucleotides read TGTGCCAGCAGCCCGGGGACAGGAATAAACAATGAGCAGTTCTTC.

This clonotype was seen at least ten times. The chain is built from TRBV5-1 and TRBJ2-5; TRBD1 aligns across 9 bases. After removal of 0 bases from V and 4 bases from J, the junction contained 4 bases not matched to a gene. Germline V gene lookup returns CDR1 SGHRS and CDR2 YFSETQ. The CDR3 has 15 residues. This CDR3 is CASSLDRGRGETQYF. CDR3 in DNA: TGCGCCAGCAGCTTGGACAGGGGGCGAGGAGAGACCCAGTACTTC. Based on the CDR3 plus reference TRBV5-1 and TRBJ2-5, the full variable domain is KAGVTQTPRYLIKTRGQQVTLSCSPISGHRSVSWYQQTPGQGLQFLFEYFSETQRNKGNFPGRFSGRQFSNSRSEMNVSTLELGDSALYLCASSLDRGRGETQYFGPGTRLLVL.

The chain combines TRBV27 with TRBJ2-3; a weak D match, TRBD2 (5 bases). Germline CDR1 reads MNHEY; CDR2 reads SMNVEV (reference sequence). V was clipped by 5 bases and J by 4 bases, with 25 bases between them. The CDR3 length is 18 residues. In nucleotides, the CDR3 is TGTGCCAGCAGTCCATTTTCCCCCAGCGGAGGCGGGCCAGATACGCAGTATTTT. Its translation is CASSPFSPSGGGPDTQYF.

This clonotype has at least ten counts. V gene TRBV5-5 combines with J gene TRBJ2-7, with TRBD1 as a possible D gene (6 bases). The CDR3 consists of 15 residues. CDR1 and CDR2 (germline): SGHKS, YYEKEE (reference sequence). V gave up 4 bases and J gave up 3 bases, with 17 bases separating them. The CDR3 bases are TGTGCCAGCAGCCCCACTACAGGGTTCGGCTACGAGCAGTACGTC. Translated: CASSPTTGFGYEQYV.

At least ten counts were recorded for this clonotype. The rearrangement joins TRBV3-1 to TRBJ1-3; D uncertain. Germline lookup yields CDR1 LGHDT and CDR2 YNNKEL (reference sequence). The V end lost 3 bases, the J end lost 4 bases, and 10 bases lay between the germline ends. The CDR3 covers 14 residues. Written as DNA, the CDR3 is TGTGCCAGCAGCCAGTACGCCAGCGGAAACACCATATATTTT. It codes for CASSQYASGNTIYF.